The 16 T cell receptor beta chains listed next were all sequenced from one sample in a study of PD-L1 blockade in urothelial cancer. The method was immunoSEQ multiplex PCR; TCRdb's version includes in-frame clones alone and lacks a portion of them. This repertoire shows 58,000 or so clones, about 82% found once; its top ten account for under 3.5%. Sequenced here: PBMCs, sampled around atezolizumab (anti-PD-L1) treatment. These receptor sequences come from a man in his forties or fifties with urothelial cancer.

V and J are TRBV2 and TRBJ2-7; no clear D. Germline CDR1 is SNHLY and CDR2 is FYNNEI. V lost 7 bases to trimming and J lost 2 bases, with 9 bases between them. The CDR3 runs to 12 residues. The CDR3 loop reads CASTLLTYEQYF. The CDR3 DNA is TGTGCCAGCACCCTACTGACCTACGAGCAGTACTTC.

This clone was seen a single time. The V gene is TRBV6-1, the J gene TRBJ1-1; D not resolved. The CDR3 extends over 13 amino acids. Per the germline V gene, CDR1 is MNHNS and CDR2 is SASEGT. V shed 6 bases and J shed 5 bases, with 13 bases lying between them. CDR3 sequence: CASRGLTGTEAFF. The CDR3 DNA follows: TGTGCCAGCAGGGGATTGACGGGAACTGAAGCTTTCTTT.

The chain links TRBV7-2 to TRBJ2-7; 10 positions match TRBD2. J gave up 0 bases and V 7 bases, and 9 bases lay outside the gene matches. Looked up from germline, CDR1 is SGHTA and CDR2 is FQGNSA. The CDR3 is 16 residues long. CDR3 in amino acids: CASTSGTSASSYEQYF. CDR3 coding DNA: TGTGCCAGCACCTCCGGGACTAGCGCTTCCTCCTACGAGCAGTACTTC.

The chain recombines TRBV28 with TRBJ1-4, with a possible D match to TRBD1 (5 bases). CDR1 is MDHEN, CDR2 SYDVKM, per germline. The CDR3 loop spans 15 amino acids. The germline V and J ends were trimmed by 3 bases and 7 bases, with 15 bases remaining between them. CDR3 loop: CASSFLQGFGEKLFF. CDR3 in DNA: TGTGCCAGCAGTTTTCTCCAGGGCTTCGGTGAAAAACTGTTTTTT.

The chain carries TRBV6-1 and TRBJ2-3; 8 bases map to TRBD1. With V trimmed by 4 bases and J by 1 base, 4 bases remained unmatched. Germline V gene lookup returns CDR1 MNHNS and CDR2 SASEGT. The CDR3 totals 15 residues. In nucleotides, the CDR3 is TGTGCCAGCAGTGTAGAGGACAGGGGCACAGATACGCAGTATTTT. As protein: CASSVEDRGTDTQYF.

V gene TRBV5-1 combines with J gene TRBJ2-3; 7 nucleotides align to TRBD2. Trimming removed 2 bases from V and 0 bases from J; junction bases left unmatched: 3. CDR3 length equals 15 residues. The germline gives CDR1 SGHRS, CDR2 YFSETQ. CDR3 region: CASSFSGASTDTQYF. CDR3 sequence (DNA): TGCGCCAGCAGCTTCAGCGGGGCTAGCACAGATACGCAGTATTTT.

The CDR3 sequence is CASSIDFRATGELFF. CDR3 coding DNA: TGTGCCAGTAGTATAGATTTCAGGGCAACCGGGGAGCTGTTTTTT. The chain carries TRBV19 and TRBJ2-2; D may be TRBD1 (5 bases). V was trimmed by 0 bases and J by 5 bases, leaving 10 bases between them. This CDR3 region has 15 residues. Germline V lookup: CDR1 LNHDA, CDR2 SQIVND (reference sequence).

The CDR3 coding sequence is TGTGCCAGCAGCCCAGCCGGTCCCTCGAAAGGGGGTGAGCAGTTCTTC. This translates into CASSPAGPSKGGEQFF. The chain combines TRBV7-3 with TRBJ2-1; possible D gene TRBD1, 6 bases. Germline CDR1 SGHTA, CDR2 FQGTGA. This CDR3 is 16 amino acids long. The germline V and J ends were trimmed by 5 bases and 9 bases, with 23 bases remaining between them.

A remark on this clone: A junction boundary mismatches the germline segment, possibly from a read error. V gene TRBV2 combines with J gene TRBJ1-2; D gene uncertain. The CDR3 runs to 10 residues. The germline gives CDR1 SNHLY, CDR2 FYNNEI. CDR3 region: CASSEAAASF. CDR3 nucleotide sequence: TGTGCCAGCAGTGAAGCGGCCGCAAGCTTC.

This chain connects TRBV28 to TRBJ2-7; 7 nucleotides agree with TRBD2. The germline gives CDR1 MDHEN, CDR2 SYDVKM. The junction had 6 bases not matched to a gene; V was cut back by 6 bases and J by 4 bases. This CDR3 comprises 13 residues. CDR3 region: CASRVAGTYEQYF. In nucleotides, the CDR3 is TGTGCCAGCAGAGTAGCGGGTACGTACGAGCAGTACTTC.

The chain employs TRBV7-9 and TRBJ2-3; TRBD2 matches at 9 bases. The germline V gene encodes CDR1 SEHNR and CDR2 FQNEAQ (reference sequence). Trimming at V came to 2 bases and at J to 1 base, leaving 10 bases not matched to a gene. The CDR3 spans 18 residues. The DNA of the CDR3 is TGTGCCAGCAGCTTATGGAGAGCTAGCGGGAAGGGCACAGATACGCAGTATTTT. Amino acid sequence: CASSLWRASGKGTDTQYF.

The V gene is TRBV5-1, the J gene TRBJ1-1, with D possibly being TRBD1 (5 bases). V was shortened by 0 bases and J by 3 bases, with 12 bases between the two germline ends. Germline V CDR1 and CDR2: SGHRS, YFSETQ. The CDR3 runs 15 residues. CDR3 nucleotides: TGCGCCAGCAGCTTGGCGGGGAGGGGTGACACTGAAGCTTTCTTT. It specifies CASSLAGRGDTEAFF.

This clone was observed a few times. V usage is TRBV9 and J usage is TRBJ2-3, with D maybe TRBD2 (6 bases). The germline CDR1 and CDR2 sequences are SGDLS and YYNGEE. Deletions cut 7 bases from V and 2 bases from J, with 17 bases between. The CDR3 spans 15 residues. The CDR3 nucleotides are TGTGCCAGCGCCTTCCTCGGGAGTTACACAGATACGCAGTATTTT. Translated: CASAFLGSYTDTQYF.

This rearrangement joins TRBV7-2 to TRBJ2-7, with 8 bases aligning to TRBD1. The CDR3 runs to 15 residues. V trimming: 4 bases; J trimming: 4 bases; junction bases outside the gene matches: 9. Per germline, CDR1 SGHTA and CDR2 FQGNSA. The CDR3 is CASSSRQGKAYEQYF. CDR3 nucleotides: TGTGCCAGCAGCTCTCGACAGGGGAAGGCATACGAGCAGTACTTC.

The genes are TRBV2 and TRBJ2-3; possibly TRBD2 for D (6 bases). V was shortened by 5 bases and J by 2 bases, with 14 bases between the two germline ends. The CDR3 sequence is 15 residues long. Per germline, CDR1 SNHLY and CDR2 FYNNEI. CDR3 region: CASSRRGLNTDTQYF. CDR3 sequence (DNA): TGTGCCAGCAGTCGGCGCGGACTAAACACAGATACGCAGTATTTT. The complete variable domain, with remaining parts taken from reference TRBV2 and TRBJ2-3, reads EPEVTQTPSHQVTQMGQEVILRCVPISNHLYFYWYRQILGQKVEFLVSFYNNEISEKSEIFDDQFSVERPDGSNFTLKIRSTKLEDSAMYFCASSRRGLNTDTQYFGPGTRLTVL.

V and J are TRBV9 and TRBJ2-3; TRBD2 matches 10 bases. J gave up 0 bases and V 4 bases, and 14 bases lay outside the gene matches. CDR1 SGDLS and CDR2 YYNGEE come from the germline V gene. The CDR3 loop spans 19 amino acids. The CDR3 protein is CASSSRGASGSGSTDTQYF. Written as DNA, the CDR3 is TGTGCCAGCAGCTCCCGAGGAGCTAGCGGGAGTGGAAGCACAGATACGCAGTATTTT.